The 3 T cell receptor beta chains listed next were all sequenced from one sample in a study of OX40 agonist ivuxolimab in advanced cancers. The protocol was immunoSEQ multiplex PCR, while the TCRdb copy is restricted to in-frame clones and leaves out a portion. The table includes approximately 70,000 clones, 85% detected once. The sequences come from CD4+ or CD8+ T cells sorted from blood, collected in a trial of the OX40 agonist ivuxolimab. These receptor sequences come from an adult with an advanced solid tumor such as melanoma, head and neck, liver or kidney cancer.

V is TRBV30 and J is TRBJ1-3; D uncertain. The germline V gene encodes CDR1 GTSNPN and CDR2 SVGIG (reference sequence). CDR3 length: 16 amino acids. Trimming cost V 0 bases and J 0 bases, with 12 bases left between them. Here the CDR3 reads CAWSVQDPSSGNTIYF. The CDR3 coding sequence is TGTGCCTGGAGTGTGCAGGACCCTAGCTCTGGAAACACCATATATTTT.

The CDR3 loop is CASKRDRAHTGELFF. The CDR3 nucleotides read TGTGCCAGCAAAAGGGACAGGGCGCACACCGGGGAGCTGTTTTTT. The chain uses TRBV6-5 and TRBJ2-2; 9 nucleotides line up with TRBD1. CDR1 MNHEY and CDR2 SVGAGI come from the germline V gene. The CDR3 has 15 residues. Trimming took 7 bases from V and 3 from J; bases not matched to a gene: 6.

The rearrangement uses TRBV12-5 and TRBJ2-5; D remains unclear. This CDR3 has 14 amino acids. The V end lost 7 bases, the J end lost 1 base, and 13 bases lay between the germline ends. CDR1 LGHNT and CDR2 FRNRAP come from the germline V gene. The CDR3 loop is CASETNCRQETQYF. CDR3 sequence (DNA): TGTGCTAGTGAAACGAACTGTCGCCAAGAGACCCAGTACTTC.